These 22 T cell receptor beta chains share one sample of origin, sequenced in a study of blood T cells in healthy people across ages. Together with a sample-barcoded 5' primer, a J-beta primer mix was included in a second PCR lasting 7 to 11 cycles. TCRdb re-called the 5' RACE reads with MiXCR, one entry per CDR3 protein. Here the sample spans roughly 2 million distinct CDR3 sequences, around 48% being singletons. The sequencing sample was made of blood. Receptor source: a woman between 35 and 50 years old in good health.

The V gene is TRBV4-2, the J gene TRBJ1-6; no reliable D call. Between the trimmed V and J ends, which lost 0 bases and 6 bases, there was a span of 12 bases. The CDR3 consists of 16 residues. Germline V gene data show CDR1 as LGHNA and CDR2 as YNFKEQ. CDR3 residues: CASSQEPGAGNSPLHF. Here the CDR3 DNA reads TGTGCCAGCAGCCAAGAGCCAGGCGCGGGTAATTCACCCCTCCACTTT.

This clonotype was detected only a few times. The J gene is TRBJ2-5, the V gene TRBV7-9; 7 bases map to TRBD1. The CDR3 runs 13 residues. Germline values: CDR1 SEHNR, CDR2 FQNEAQ (reference sequence). The ends lost 5 bases at V and 7 bases at J; junction bases unmatched: 7. The DNA for the CDR3 is TGTGCCAGCAGCCCTGACAGGGCCAGGACCCAGTACTTC. Amino acids: CASSPDRARTQYF.

This clonotype appeared a few times. The chain has TRBV5-1 and TRBJ2-7; perhaps TRBD1 as D (7 bases). The CDR3 length is 14 residues. V shed 3 bases and J shed 3 bases, with 13 bases lying between them. In germline, CDR1 is SGHRS, CDR2 YFSETQ. The CDR3 sequence: CASSWGDSYYEQYF. As DNA, the CDR3 is TGCGCCAGCAGCTGGGGGGACAGTTACTACGAGCAGTACTTC.

The chain links TRBV28 to TRBJ2-7; 10 bases are shared with TRBD1. Per germline, CDR1 MDHEN and CDR2 SYDVKM. The CDR3 contains 16 residues. J lost 4 bases, V lost 6 bases, and 12 bases had no gene match. Written as DNA, the CDR3 is TGTGCCAGCAGCCTAGAGGGGACAGGGGTCCCGTACGAGCAGTACTTC. Its translation is CASSLEGTGVPYEQYF.

The chain joins TRBV28 to TRBJ2-7, with D perhaps matching TRBD1 (6 bases). The DNA matches TRBJ2-5 better at its end, which makes the J call doubtful. This CDR3 is 15 amino acids long. Germline V gives CDR1 MDHEN, CDR2 SYDVKM. CDR3 DNA sequence: TGTGCCAGCAGCCTACAGGGTTTGGGGCCTCGGACCCAGTACTTC. The encoded protein is CASSLQGLGPRTQYF.

This clonotype showed up just a few times. The genes are TRBV28 and TRBJ2-6; no clear D gene. Germline CDR1 and CDR2: MDHEN and SYDVKM. This CDR3 comprises 14 residues. Deletions cut 6 bases from V and 2 bases from J, with 8 bases between. CDR3 bases: TGTGCCAGCAGCGACCCTGCTGGGGCCAACGTCCTGACTTTC. It translates to CASSDPAGANVLTF.

The J gene is TRBJ2-5, the V gene TRBV12-3 or TRBV12-4; 8 bases agree with TRBD1. CDR3 length equals 14 residues. The trim removed 5 bases at V and 4 bases at J, leaving 6 bases unmatched. The CDR3 region has the DNA TGTGCCAGCAGTGGGACAGGTCTAAGAGAGACCCAGTACTTC. It yields the protein CASSGTGLRETQYF.

This clonotype has more than one count but fewer than ten. V and J are TRBV20-1 and TRBJ2-3, with a possible D match to TRBD1 (5 bases). V was pared by 1 base and J by 4 bases, with 12 bases between. Looked up from germline, CDR1 is DFQATT and CDR2 is SNEGSKA (reference sequence). CDR3 length equals 14 residues. CDR3 protein: CSARATDSSDTQYF. The CDR3 region has the DNA TGCAGTGCTAGAGCCACCGACAGCTCAGATACGCAGTATTTT.

This clonotype came up a few times. The chain carries TRBV3-1 and TRBJ2-7, with unresolved D. Looked up from germline, CDR1 is LGHDT and CDR2 is YNNKEL (reference sequence). The CDR3 sequence is 14 residues long. V was clipped by 1 base and J by 5 bases, with 12 bases between them. The CDR3 coding sequence is TGTGCCAGCAGCCAAGGTGCCCTGGTGAACGAGCAGTACTTC. Its protein is CASSQGALVNEQYF.

This clonotype was seen ten or more times. CDR3 DNA sequence: TGTGCCAGCAGCTCCGTTGGGGAGACCCAGTACTTC. Its protein is CASSSVGETQYF. J is TRBJ2-5 and V is TRBV7-8; D gene uncertain. The germline CDR1 and CDR2 sequences are SGHVS and FQNEAQ. Deletions cut 4 bases from V and 5 bases from J, with 8 bases between. This CDR3 spans 12 amino acids.

A few counts support this clonotype. V gene TRBV4-3 combines with J gene TRBJ2-3; 11 bases match TRBD2. V lost 3 bases to trimming and J lost 0 bases; unmatched junction nucleotides: 11. CDR1 and CDR2 from the germline V gene are LGHNA and YSLEER. The CDR3 sequence is 19 residues long. The CDR3 DNA reads TGCGCCAGCAGCCAGATACTAGCGGGGGCCGGATCTAGCACAGATACGCAGTATTTT. Amino acid sequence: CASSQILAGAGSSTDTQYF.

This chain joins TRBV2 and TRBJ2-4; D uncertain. TRBJ2-7 explains the end of the DNA better; the J call may be wrong. The CDR3 runs to 15 residues. In germline, CDR1 is SNHLY, CDR2 FYNNEI. The CDR3 sequence is CASSEDVRSPNEQYF. CDR3 coding DNA: TGTGCCAGCAGTGAAGACGTCAGGTCCCCCAACGAGCAGTACTTC.

This clonotype has a handful of counts. DNA of the CDR3: TGTGCCATCAGTGAAGGGGACCATCAGCCGTATTTT. It is translated as CAISEGDHQPYF. The gene calls are TRBV10-3 and TRBJ2-3, with D possibly being TRBD1 or TRBD2 (5 bases each). The CDR3 consists of 12 residues. Per the germline V gene, CDR1 is ENHRY and CDR2 is SYGVKD. Between the trimmed V and J ends, which lost 3 bases and 14 bases, there was a span of 15 bases.

The chain carries TRBV7-9 and TRBJ2-7; 7 positions match TRBD1. Trimming cost V 3 bases and J 3 bases; bases outside gene matches: 8. This CDR3 has 15 residues. CDR1 is SEHNR and CDR2 is FQNEAQ in the germline V gene (reference sequence). CDR3 DNA sequence: TGTGCCAGCAGCTTTGATAAAGGGGGCCTCTACGAGCAGTACTTC. As protein: CASSFDKGGLYEQYF.

The V gene is TRBV5-1, the J gene TRBJ2-3; tentatively, D is TRBD1 (5 bases). With 0 bases removed from V and 5 bases from J, the gap between germline ends came to 10 bases. CDR3 size: 14 residues. The V gene's germline CDR1 is SGHRS and CDR2 YFSETQ. The DNA for the CDR3 is TGCGCCAGCAGCTTGGGACAGTGGGGAGATACGCAGTATTTT. The encoded protein is CASSLGQWGDTQYF.

The chain carries TRBV20-1 and TRBJ2-5; 10 positions agree with TRBD2. The ends lost 4 bases at V and 4 bases at J; junction bases unmatched: 3. CDR1 is DFQATT, CDR2 SNEGSKA, per germline (reference sequence). The CDR3 sequence is 13 residues long. Here the CDR3 reads CSAKGLAAETQYF. In DNA, the CDR3 is TGCAGTGCTAAAGGACTAGCGGCAGAGACCCAGTACTTC.

This clonotype appeared a few times. The V and J genes are TRBV27 and TRBJ1-4; unclear D gene. The CDR3 spans 16 residues. V lost 6 bases, J lost 0 bases, and 14 bases lay in between. Looked up from germline, CDR1 is MNHEY and CDR2 is SMNVEV (reference sequence). The CDR3 sequence: CASSSILDATNEKLFF. CDR3 DNA sequence: TGTGCCAGCAGCTCGATATTGGATGCAACTAATGAAAAACTGTTTTTT.

The chain employs TRBV5-6 and TRBJ2-7, with D possibly being TRBD1 (5 bases). Germline V gene lookup returns CDR1 SGHDT and CDR2 YYEEEE. CDR3 size: 16 residues. V was shortened by 0 bases and J by 4 bases, with 17 bases between the two germline ends. CDR3 sequence (DNA): TGTGCCAGCAGCTTGGATCCAGGACAAGATGGGTACGAGCAGTACTTC. The encoded protein is CASSLDPGQDGYEQYF.

This clonotype was detected only a few times. This chain connects TRBV7-2 to TRBJ2-1; D is unresolved. CDR1 SGHTA and CDR2 FQGNSA come from the germline V gene. The CDR3 consists of 15 residues. V was pared by 5 bases and J by 0 bases, with 11 bases between. CDR3 DNA sequence: TGTGCCAGCAGCAGGGCTTTCAGCTCCTACAATGAGCAGTTCTTC. Translation: CASSRAFSSYNEQFF.

Note on this clonotype: A read error may be the cause here, since a much bigger clone is one base away. The V call is TRBV6-6, the J call TRBJ2-5; 13 bases are a match to TRBD2. V gave up 4 bases and J gave up 11 bases; unmatched junction bases: 7. The CDR3 has 14 amino acids. The germline CDR1 and CDR2 sequences are MNHNY and SVGAGI (reference sequence). The CDR3 is CASSWTSGGDEQYF. The CDR3 DNA reads as TGTGCCAGCAGTTGGACTAGCGGGGGCGATGAGCAGTACTTC.

The chain employs TRBV28 and TRBJ2-2, with D possibly matching TRBD2 (6 bases). The CDR3 totals 16 residues. V lost 3 bases and J lost 2, with 13 bases in between. Per germline, CDR1 MDHEN and CDR2 SYDVKM. The CDR3 sequence: CASSFPFGGNTGELFF. DNA of the CDR3: TGTGCCAGCAGTTTTCCCTTCGGGGGAAACACCGGGGAGCTGTTTTTT.

V usage is TRBV10-3 and J usage is TRBJ1-2, with 10 bases fitting TRBD1. The germline V gene has CDR1 ENHRY and CDR2 SYGVKD. V dropped 6 bases and J dropped 8; count of bases not matched to a gene: 12. CDR3 size: 15 residues. The CDR3 protein is CAIRGDRGPYTGYTF. CDR3 coding DNA: TGTGCCATCAGAGGAGACAGGGGGCCGTATACGGGCTACACCTTC.